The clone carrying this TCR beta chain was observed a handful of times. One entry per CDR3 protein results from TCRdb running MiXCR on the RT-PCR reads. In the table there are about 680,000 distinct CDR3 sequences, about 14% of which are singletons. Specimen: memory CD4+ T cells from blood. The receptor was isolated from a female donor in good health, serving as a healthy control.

The CDR3 reads CASSLGQGVDEQYF. DNA for the CDR3: TGCGCCAGCAGCTTGGGGCAGGGAGTCGACGAGCAGTACTTC. The rearrangement joins TRBV5-1 to TRBJ2-7, with D perhaps matching TRBD1 or TRBD2 (5 bases each). V lost 0 bases, J lost 5 bases, and 12 bases lay in between. CDR3 length equals 14 residues. CDR1 and CDR2 (germline): SGHRS, YFSETQ.